The following is a TCR beta chain sequence with its context. What this receptor recognizes is not known. Nothing much larger sits one base from this clone, and base qualities are not available. Each collaborating institution followed its own protocols to collect whole blood in K2EDTA tubes. For TCRbeta analysis, collaborator samples were shipped as frozen whole blood, as isolated PBMCs, or as DNA extracted from either sample type. The entry originates in a study of blood T cell repertoires in COVID-19 (dated by TCRdb to the early 2020s). The study in broad terms: Collaborator samples came from the United States, Italy and Spain and covered acute and convalescent phases of COVID-19. Nearly every sample came with metadata listing a de-identified subject ID, COVID-19 status, age in years and sex. The samples were drawn from the first 160 participants of the ongoing ImmuneRACE study and from about 1,200 subjects provided by 6 global collaborators. HLA class I and class II types, where available, came from metadata supplied by the sample provider rather than from assay-based typing. The material from the prospective study consisted of cDNA or gDNA derived from T cells, B-cell-depleted T cells, or PBMCs. Subjects who had been exposed to COVID-19, were actively infected with it, or had recovered from it provided the deeply sampled blood TCRbeta repertoires that made up the dataset. The repertoires were released in a freely available public database intended as a resource for research on the immune response to SARS-CoV-2.

Study-wide conclusions, independent of this receptor: The amount of clinical and demographic metadata varied by source and participant and was provided uncurated.

The immunoSEQ Assay, a bias-controlled multiplex PCR, was used to amplify TCRbeta CDR3 regions from genomic DNA. In the original analysis: Within the assay, amplification of reference gene primers was used to estimate how many nucleated cells each sample contained. To quantify the absolute abundance of each unique TCRbeta CDR3 rearrangement, sequence reads were collapsed and filtered. Productive Simpson clonality was computed per sample as the square root of Simpson's diversity index over productive rearrangements. Here the immuneACCESS table is served through TCRdb, limited to in-frame sequences with V and J called. Missing clones are a known gap in these copies; in checked studies unresolved V genes cover under half, and the rest lacks a known reason. The V and J calls and the clone size are those of that table, but D and trimming were determined from the DNA. The sample data list about 190,000 clones, and less than 90% of these were observed just once. Jointly, the top ten make up about 2% of the sample.

The sequenced material came from peripheral blood. This clonotype was obtained from a man in his 70s with active or convalescent COVID-19.

The DNA is as follows: TGTGCCAGCAGCTTAACTAGACGGGGCACAGATACGCAGTATTTT. Translated, it reads CASSLTRRGTDTQYF. The sequence is built from TRBV7-2 and TRBJ2-3, with TRBD2 tentatively as D gene (5 bases match). The CDR3 holds 15 amino acids from the cysteine to the phenylalanine. Here the CDR3 DNA is all that survives: 45 bases in frame from base 1. At the junction V is shortened by 2 bases and J by 1 base, with 10 bases in between. The CDR1 and CDR2 encoded by the germline V gene are SGHTA and FQGNSA.